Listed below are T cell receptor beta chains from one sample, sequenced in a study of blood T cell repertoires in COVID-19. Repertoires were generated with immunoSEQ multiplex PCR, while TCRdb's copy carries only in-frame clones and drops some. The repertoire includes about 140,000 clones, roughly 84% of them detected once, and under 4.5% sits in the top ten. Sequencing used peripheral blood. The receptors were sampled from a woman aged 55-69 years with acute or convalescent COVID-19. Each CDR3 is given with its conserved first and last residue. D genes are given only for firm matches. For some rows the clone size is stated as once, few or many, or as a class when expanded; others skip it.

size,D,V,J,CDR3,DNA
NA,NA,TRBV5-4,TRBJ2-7,CASSFPGQPTYEQYF,TGTGCCAGCAGCTTTCCGGGACAACCAACCTACGAGCAGTACTTC
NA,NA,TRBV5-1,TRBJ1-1,CASSFEGGNTEAFF,TGCGCCAGCAGCTTCGAGGGAGGCAACACTGAAGCTTTCTTT
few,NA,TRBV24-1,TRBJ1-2,CATSDGWGYTF,TGTGCCACCAGTGATGGCTGGGGCTACACCTTC
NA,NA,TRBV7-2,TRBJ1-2,CASSPGHLSGGYTF,TGTGCCAGCAGCCCTGGGCACCTTTCGGGGGGCTACACCTTC
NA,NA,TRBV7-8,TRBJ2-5,CASSLDRVETQYF,TGTGCCAGCAGCTTAGACAGGGTGGAGACCCAGTACTTC
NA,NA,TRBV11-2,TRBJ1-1,CASSLTPMGARSEAFF,TGTGCCAGCAGCCTCACTCCGATGGGGGCGCGGTCTGAAGCTTTCTTT
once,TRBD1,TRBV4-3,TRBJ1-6,CASSHPGTGNSPLHF,TGCGCCAGCAGCCACCCCGGGACAGGGAATTCACCCCTCCACTTT
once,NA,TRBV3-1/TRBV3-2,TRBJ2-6,CASSRAGFAGANVLTF,TGTGCCAGCAGCCGTGCGGGGTTCGCTGGGGCCAACGTCCTGACTTTC
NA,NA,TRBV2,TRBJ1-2,CASLYRASNYGYTF,TGTGCCAGCTTGTACAGGGCGTCTAACTATGGCTACACCTTC
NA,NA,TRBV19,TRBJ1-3,CASASDSGNTIYF,TGTGCCAGTGCTTCAGACTCTGGAAACACCATATATTTT
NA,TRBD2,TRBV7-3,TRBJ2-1,CASRAGTSSYNEQFF,TGTGCCAGCAGGGCCGGGACTAGCAGCTACAATGAGCAGTTCTTC
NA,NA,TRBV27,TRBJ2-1,CASSLSRNNEQFF,TGTGCCAGCAGTTTATCGAGGAACAATGAGCAGTTCTTC
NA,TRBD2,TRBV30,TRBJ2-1,CAWRGPPGGSYNEQFF,TGTGCCTGGAGGGGGCCCCCGGGAGGCTCCTACAATGAGCAGTTCTTC
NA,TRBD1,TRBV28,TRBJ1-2,CASRGTGLSSGYTF,TGTGCCAGCAGGGGGACAGGCCTTTCCAGTGGCTACACCTTC
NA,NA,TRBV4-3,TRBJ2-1,CASSQERGSSSYNEQFF,TGCGCCAGCAGCCAAGAAAGAGGGAGTAGCTCCTACAATGAGCAGTTCTTC
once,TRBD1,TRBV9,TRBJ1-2,CASSAGGGRGPQSGGYTF,TGTGCCAGCAGCGCCGGAGGGGGCAGGGGGCCCCAAAGTGGTGGCTACACCTTC
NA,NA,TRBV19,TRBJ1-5,CASSKAARNQPQHF,TGTGCCAGTAGTAAGGCGGCCCGCAATCAGCCCCAGCATTTT
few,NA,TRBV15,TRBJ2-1,CATSRDPPGMVFNEQFF,TGTGCCACCAGCAGAGACCCTCCAGGGATGGTTTTCAATGAGCAGTTCTTC
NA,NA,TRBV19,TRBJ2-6,CASSILGDGRSGANVLTF,TGTGCCAGTAGTATATTGGGAGACGGCCGCTCTGGGGCCAACGTCCTGACTTTC
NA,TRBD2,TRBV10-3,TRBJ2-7,CAISGREASGSNEQYF,TGTGCCATCAGTGGACGGGAGGCTAGCGGGTCGAACGAGCAGTACTTC
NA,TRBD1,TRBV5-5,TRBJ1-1,CASSFGTATEAFF,TGTGCCAGCAGCTTCGGGACAGCCACTGAAGCTTTCTTT
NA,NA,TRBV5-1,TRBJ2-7,CASSWTEAYEQYF,TGCGCCAGCAGCTGGACTGAAGCCTACGAGCAGTACTTC
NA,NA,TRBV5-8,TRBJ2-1,CASSLKPSSYNEQFF,TGTGCCAGCAGCTTGAAGCCGAGCTCCTACAATGAGCAGTTCTTC
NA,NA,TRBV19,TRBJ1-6,CASSYREGSPLHF,TGTGCCAGTTCCTACAGGGAGGGTTCACCCCTCCACTTT
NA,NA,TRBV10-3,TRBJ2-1,CAIRGFVGAENEQFF,TGTGCCATCCGGGGGTTCGTCGGGGCTGAGAATGAGCAGTTCTTC
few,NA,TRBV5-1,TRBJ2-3,CASNDPAGTDTQYF,TGCGCCAGCAACGATCCCGCCGGGACAGATACGCAGTATTTT
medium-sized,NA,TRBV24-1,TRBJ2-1,CATSDLSIASEQFF,TGTGCCACCAGTGATTTGTCTATAGCGTCTGAGCAGTTCTTC
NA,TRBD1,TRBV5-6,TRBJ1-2,CASSLRAQGAFYGYTF,TGTGCCAGCAGCTTAAGGGCCCAGGGGGCGTTCTATGGCTACACCTTC
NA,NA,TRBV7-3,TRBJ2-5,CASSIAIGETQYF,TGTGCCAGCAGCATTGCTATCGGGGAGACCCAGTACTTC
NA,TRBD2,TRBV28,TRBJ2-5,CASSLLMISGSGRTQYF,TGTGCCAGCAGTTTATTAATGATATCGGGCAGCGGGAGGACCCAGTACTTC
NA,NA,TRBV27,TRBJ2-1,CASSPGAISYNEQFF,TGTGCCAGCAGTCCAGGCGCGATATCCTACAATGAGCAGTTCTTC
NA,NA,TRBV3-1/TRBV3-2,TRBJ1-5,CASSPSFNQPQHF,TGTGCCAGCAGCCCGAGTTTCAATCAGCCCCAGCATTTT
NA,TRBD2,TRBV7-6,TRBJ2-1,CASSLYRAGTSGRANYNEQFF,TGTGCCAGCAGCTTATATAGGGCGGGGACTAGCGGGAGGGCCAACTACAATGAGCAGTTCTTC
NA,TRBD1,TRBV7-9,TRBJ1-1,CASSLQGAAEAFF,TGTGCCAGCAGTTTACAGGGGGCCGCTGAAGCTTTCTTT
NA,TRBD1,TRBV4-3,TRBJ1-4,CASSRQGQGDEKLFF,TGCGCCAGCAGCCGACAGGGACAGGGGGATGAAAAACTGTTTTTT
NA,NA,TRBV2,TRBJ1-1,CASSVAQGLAFF,TGTGCCAGCAGTGTCGCCCAGGGCCTAGCTTTCTTT
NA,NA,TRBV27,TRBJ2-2,CASRRTGGRELFF,TGTGCCAGCAGGCGAACCGGAGGTCGGGAGCTGTTTTTT
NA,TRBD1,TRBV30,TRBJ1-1,CAWSSQGARGTEAFF,TGTGCCTGGTCCTCACAGGGGGCCAGAGGGACTGAAGCTTTCTTT
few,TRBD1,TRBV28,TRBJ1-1,CASSTTGGWTEAFF,TGTGCCAGCAGTACTACAGGGGGCTGGACTGAAGCTTTCTTT
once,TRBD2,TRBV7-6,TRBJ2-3,CASSLLAGGPSVDTQYF,TGTGCCAGCAGCCTTCTAGCGGGAGGGCCGAGCGTAGATACGCAGTATTTT
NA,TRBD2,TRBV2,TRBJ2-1,CASVGTRVGSGEQFF,TGTGCCAGCGTGGGGACTAGGGTGGGTTCGGGTGAGCAGTTCTTC
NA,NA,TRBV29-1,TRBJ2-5,CSVDIARDQETQYF,TGCAGCGTTGACATAGCCCGGGACCAAGAGACCCAGTACTTC
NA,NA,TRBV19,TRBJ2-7,CASSPAPWSEQYF,TGTGCCAGTAGTCCCGCCCCTTGGAGCGAGCAGTACTTC
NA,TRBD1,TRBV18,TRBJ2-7,CASSPARGPYEQYF,TGTGCCAGCTCACCGGCCAGGGGGCCCTACGAGCAGTACTTC
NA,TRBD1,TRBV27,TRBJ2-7,CASSLRGQGAYEQYF,TGTGCCAGCAGTTTACGTGGACAGGGAGCCTACGAGCAGTACTTC